Listed here are 18 T cell receptor beta chains from one sample, sequenced in a study of STAT5B mutations in CD4+ large granular lymphocyte leukemia. The method was immunoSEQ multiplex PCR; TCRdb's version includes in-frame clones alone and lacks a portion of them. The profile covers roughly 34,000 clones, with roughly four fifths appearing a single time and 4% to 4.5% taken by the ten largest. Sequenced: CD4+ T cells from blood buffy coats. Source of these receptors: a human donor in good health.

V is TRBV5-4 and J is TRBJ1-6; TRBD1 might be the D (6 bases). The CDR3 covers 13 residues. Germline CDR1 reads SGHNT; CDR2 reads YYREEE (reference sequence). V was shortened by 1 base and J by 7 bases, with 6 bases between the two germline ends. The CDR3 nucleotides read TGTGCCAGCAGCTTGCAGGGGAATTCACCCCTCCACTTT. Protein: CASSLQGNSPLHF.

The rearrangement joins TRBV28 to TRBJ2-7, with 10 bases that match TRBD1. Losses at the gene ends were 6 bases for V and 4 bases for J; bases not matched to a gene: 12. Germline-derived CDR1 and CDR2 are MDHEN and SYDVKM. The CDR3 is 16 amino acids. The DNA for the CDR3 is TGTGCCAGCAGGAGGACAGGGGGACGACAAGAGTACGAGCAGTACTTC. As protein: CASRRTGGRQEYEQYF.

The chain has TRBV28 and TRBJ2-7; 13 bases line up with TRBD2. Trimming took 8 bases from V and 11 from J; bases not matched to a gene: 24. Per the germline V gene, CDR1 is MDHEN and CDR2 is SYDVKM. The CDR3 is made up of 18 amino acids. The CDR3 spells CASASWGLTGTSGNKKYF. The CDR3 bases are TGTGCCAGCGCCTCGTGGGGGCTCACCGGGACTAGCGGGAATAAGAAGTACTTC.

This chain links TRBV5-4 with TRBJ1-3; D is unclear. The CDR3 is 15 amino acids. CDR1 and CDR2 (germline): SGHNT, YYREEE (reference sequence). Trimming cost V 4 bases and J 2 bases, with 13 bases left between them. CDR3 in DNA: TGTGCCAGCAGCCCCGAACCAGGACCTGGAAACACCATATATTTT. Amino acids: CASSPEPGPGNTIYF.

The chain employs TRBV19 and TRBJ1-2; D may be TRBD1 (6 bases). The CDR3 is 13 amino acids. Germline V CDR1 and CDR2: LNHDA, SQIVND (reference sequence). V shed 6 bases and J shed 3 bases, with 11 bases lying between them. The CDR3 nucleotides read TGTGCCAGTAGCGACAGGCCCTACTATGGCTACACCTTC. As protein: CASSDRPYYGYTF.

This sequence joins TRBV18 and TRBJ2-1; either TRBD1 or TRBD2 may supply D (5 bases each). Germline assignment: CDR1 KGHSH and CDR2 LQKENI. V was pared by 0 bases and J by 3 bases, with 9 bases between. The CDR3 is made up of 15 amino acids. DNA for the CDR3: TGTGCCAGCTCACCACCGGGACCAAACTACAATGAGCAGTTCTTC. Residues: CASSPPGPNYNEQFF.

The chain combines TRBV7-2 with TRBJ2-1; no firm D call. CDR1 is SGHTA and CDR2 is FQGNSA in the germline V gene. This CDR3 is built from 13 residues. V was pared by 4 bases and J by 7 bases, with 11 bases between. The CDR3 protein is CASSSPTTNEQFF. CDR3 in DNA: TGTGCCAGCAGCTCACCTACGACGAATGAGCAGTTCTTC.

The J gene is TRBJ1-1, the V gene TRBV4-1; tentative D call: TRBD1 (6 bases). CDR1 and CDR2 from the germline V gene are MGHRA and YSYEKL. The CDR3 covers 16 residues. Trimming shortened V by 0 bases and J by 2 bases, and 13 bases separated the two germline ends. In DNA, the CDR3 is TGCGCCAGCAGCCAAGATAGTGGACAGACAAACACTGAAGCTTTCTTT. It translates to CASSQDSGQTNTEAFF.

The rearrangement uses TRBV21-1 and TRBJ2-5; TRBD2 is the table's D call and was not checked against the DNA. TRBV21-1 is classified as a pseudogene. This CDR3 is built from 14 residues. The CDR3 protein is CASSKAGGEETQYF. CDR3 DNA sequence: TGTGCCAGCAGCAAAGCTGGGGGGGAAGAGACCCAGTACTTC.

The chain joins TRBV5-1 to TRBJ2-3, with 8 positions matching TRBD2. The CDR3 spans 15 residues. Germline V gene sequence: CDR1 SGHRS, CDR2 YFSETQ. Trimming at V came to 6 bases and at J to 0 bases, leaving 6 bases not matched to a gene. The CDR3 spells CASTPPSGSTDTQYF. The CDR3 DNA sequence: TGCGCCAGCACCCCCCCTAGCGGGAGCACAGATACGCAGTATTTT.

The DNA for the CDR3 is TGCGCCAGCAGCACGGGGGCGGAGTTGATCCTCCCTTTCTTT. It translates to CASSTGAELILPFF. This chain uses TRBV5-1 with TRBJ1-1; a possible D gene is TRBD1 (6 bases). Trimming stripped 4 bases from V and 12 bases from J, with 22 bases between. There are 14 residues in the CDR3. CDR1 and CDR2 (germline): SGHRS, YFSETQ.

V is TRBV28 and J is TRBJ1-1; possibly TRBD1 for D (5 bases). Germline-derived CDR1 and CDR2 are MDHEN and SYDVKM. V dropped 6 bases and J dropped 8 bases, with 16 bases sitting between them. CDR3 length: 13 residues. The CDR3, as DNA: TGTGCCAGCAGCATCACTCTTCGACAGGAAGCTTTCTTT. Translated: CASSITLRQEAFF.

This clone was seen a single time. V usage is TRBV7-9 and J usage is TRBJ2-5, with D possibly called TRBD1 or TRBD2 (6 bases each). This CDR3 contains 14 residues. Germline CDR1 SEHNR, CDR2 FQNEAQ (reference sequence). Trimming removed 7 bases from V and 3 bases from J, with 15 bases in between. The CDR3 DNA reads as TGTGCCAGCACCGGGGGCGGTTGGGAAGAGACCCAGTACTTC. The encoded protein is CASTGGGWEETQYF.

There are a few counts of this clone. The V and J genes are TRBV19 and TRBJ1-1; the D gene is possibly TRBD1 (5 bases). Deletions cut 3 bases from V and 6 bases from J, with 14 bases between. The CDR3 length is 14 residues. CDR1 is LNHDA, CDR2 SQIVND, per germline (reference sequence). The CDR3: CASSIEGMGAEAFF. The CDR3 DNA follows: TGTGCCAGTAGTATCGAGGGTATGGGGGCTGAAGCTTTCTTT.

A single count supports this clone. The CDR3 protein is CSVDDGNPYEQYF. CDR3 coding DNA: TGCAGCGTAGATGACGGGAACCCCTACGAGCAGTACTTC. This chain links TRBV29-1 with TRBJ2-7; D perhaps matches TRBD2 (5 bases). Germline-derived CDR1 and CDR2 are SQVTM and ANQGSEA. The ends were cut back, 6 bases at V and 2 bases at J, with 14 bases in the middle. CDR3 length: 13 amino acids.

The rearrangement joins TRBV19 to TRBJ1-2; 10 nucleotides align to TRBD1. Germline loops: CDR1 LNHDA, CDR2 SQIVND (reference sequence). Trimming took 4 bases from V and 3 from J; bases not matched to a gene: 2. CDR3 length: 14 amino acids. The CDR3 DNA reads TGTGCCAGTAGTAGACAGGGGGCTGACTATGGCTACACCTTC. Protein: CASSRQGADYGYTF.

The CDR3 is CATSRERDGSFGANVLTF. CDR3 DNA sequence: TGTGCCACCAGCAGAGAGCGGGACGGTTCATTCGGGGCCAACGTCCTGACTTTC. The rearrangement links TRBV15 to TRBJ2-6, with D perhaps matching TRBD2 (6 bases). Trimming stripped 0 bases from V and 4 bases from J, with 16 bases between. There are 18 residues in the CDR3. Germline V lookup: CDR1 LNHNV, CDR2 YYDKDF (reference sequence).

The J gene is TRBJ2-3, the V gene TRBV27; D remains unclear. Trimming pared 4 bases from V and 2 bases from J, leaving 16 bases between. The CDR3 spans 16 residues. Germline V gene lookup returns CDR1 MNHEY and CDR2 SMNVEV (reference sequence). The CDR3 coding sequence is TGTGCCAGCAGTTCTCTCAACGCATACTTCACAGATACGCAGTATTTT. This gives the protein CASSSLNAYFTDTQYF.